The clone carrying this T cell receptor (beta chain) was counted a few times. What it binds is unknown. The data belong to a study of identical twins. Findings and caveats of the study: Abundant beta clonotypes from cord blood had fewer insertions, unlike memory repertoires, which showed none. One should note that invariant MAIT and iNKT cells could partly confound zero-insertion analyses.

Germline values: CDR1 DFQATT, CDR2 SNEGSKA (reference sequence). The CDR3 totals 12 residues. V gave up 4 bases and J gave up 2 bases, with 8 bases separating them. A universal primer site was added by template switching, and unique molecular identifiers were carried by the cDNA. TCRdb ran MiXCR on the 5' RACE reads and lists one entry per CDR3 protein. The profile shows approximately 230,000 distinct CDR3 sequences, around an eighth of them singletons. Material: memory (CD45RO+) T cells sorted from blood. J is TRBJ2-5 and V is TRBV20-1, with a tentative D call TRBD2 (6 bases). This sequence originates from a woman aged 18-29 years in good health. This CDR3 reads CSATTRQETQYF. The CDR3 bases are TGCAGTGCTACGACTAGACAAGAGACCCAGTACTTC.